This T cell receptor beta chain came from a study of response to subunit inactivated influenza vaccine (dated by TCRdb to 2016 to 2019). General notes on the study: Deep quantitative profiling of the T cell receptor repertoire was used in the study to follow responses to a trivalent subunit inactivated influenza vaccine. What the research found in general, with its limitations: It was suggested by the authors that each seasonal influenza vaccination may recruit only a limited number of new T cells.

As for this clonotype: No antigen is known for it. Qualities for individual bases were not recorded, and no much larger clone is one base off.

The library was produced with RT-PCR. Sequencing was carried out with an Illumina HiSeq 2500. TCRdb trimmed public reads at Q25 via fastp, called clones via MiXCR and kept in-frame beta chains. Under each unique CDR3 protein, matching rows form one entry showing the most common genes and DNA. In this sample the table shows a few hundred thousand distinct CDR3 sequences, less than 7.5% of which occur a single time. The top ten constitute less than 15% of the sample. CDR1 and CDR2 were assigned from the germline V gene as MDHEN and SYDVKM. From cysteine to phenylalanine, the CDR3 is 11 amino acids long. The only DNA kept is the CDR3, 33 bases in frame from the first base. At the junction V is shortened by 3 bases and J by 8 bases, with 5 bases in between.

This TCR came from a man aged 50 to 75 who received an inactivated influenza vaccine. Donor details come from another sample of the same person, matched by shared clones. Sequences were derived from PBMCs from blood, sampled less than 30 months after vaccination. Rearrangement joined TRBV28 to TRBJ2-1, with no D gene named confidently. The CDR3 region has the sequence CASSLTDEQFF. The sequenced DNA: TGTGCCAGCAGTTTGACGGATGAGCAGTTCTTC.